The TCR beta chain described here comes from a study of cytomegalovirus exposure and HLA in healthy donors. Study results and caveats: In an earlier analysis, in roughly 600 donors, most V segments appeared productive either ~87% or ~30% of the time. Some V segments, TRBV6-2 and TRBV6-3 among them, were indistinguishable and were therefore excluded. Diagnosis of cytomegalovirus status made by the classifier reportedly showed high specificity and sensitivity.

Each donor was nominally healthy when sampled (though unrecorded immune exposures were likely). This clone has just a few counts. Its antigen is not known. The V and J ends lost 0 bases and 5 bases respectively, with 7 bases between them. This CDR3 is built from 13 residues. Germline V gives CDR1 SGHTA, CDR2 FQGTGA. PCR primers comprised 60 Vbeta and 13 Jbeta primers. This table comes from immunoSEQ multiplex PCR, and its TCRdb copy is limited to in-frame clones, with some not included. The sample records about 180,000 clones, about four fifths being singletons. This clonotype originated in a man between 40 and 49 years old in good health and CMV-seronegative. V is TRBV7-3 and J is TRBJ1-1; D call uncertain. The sequencing sample was made of PBMCs. CDR3 amino acids: CASSLTDSTEAFF. The CDR3 DNA sequence: TGTGCCAGCAGCTTAACCGATAGTACTGAAGCTTTCTTT.